The 9 T cell receptor beta chains below were found in one sample sequenced in a study of blood T cell repertoires in COVID-19. Sequenced by immunoSEQ multiplex PCR; TCRdb stores in-frame clones only, minus some. Of roughly 70,000 clones in the sample, 75% to 90% were seen once. The sequenced sample was peripheral blood. These receptors were taken from a man between 65 and 85 years old who had recovered from COVID-19.

The chain links TRBV19 to TRBJ1-1; no clear D gene. The CDR3 consists of 13 residues. Germline assignment: CDR1 LNHDA and CDR2 SQIVND (reference sequence). V gave up 4 bases and J gave up 12 bases, with 18 bases separating them. CDR3 protein: CASSRGLSQATFF. The DNA for the CDR3 is TGTGCCAGTAGTAGAGGACTCTCTCAGGCAACTTTCTTT.

V gene TRBV3-1 (or the pseudogene TRBV3-2) combines with J gene TRBJ1-5; D is ambiguous. With 0 bases removed from V and 2 bases from J, the gap between germline ends came to 11 bases. The germline gives CDR1 LGHDT, CDR2 YNNKEL (reference sequence). The CDR3 covers 16 residues. In nucleotides, the CDR3 is TGTGCCAGCAGCCAAGACCCGGGTTTGGGCAATCAGCCCCAGCATTTT. Its translation is CASSQDPGLGNQPQHF.

The gene calls are TRBV7-9 and TRBJ1-1, with D uncertain. The CDR3 is 13 amino acids. CDR1 is SEHNR and CDR2 is FQNEAQ in the germline V gene (reference sequence). The V end was cut by 5 bases, the J end by 4 bases, with 11 bases between. CDR3 region: CASSPTWATEAFF. In DNA, the CDR3 is TGTGCCAGCAGCCCCACTTGGGCCACTGAAGCTTTCTTT.

The genes are TRBV4-3 and TRBJ1-3, with D unclear. Germline CDR1 reads LGHNA; CDR2 reads YSLEER. The CDR3 consists of 18 residues. Trimming pared 6 bases from V and 0 bases from J, leaving 21 bases between. The CDR3 loop is CASSKYLSGRGSGNTIYF. The CDR3 DNA reads TGCGCCAGCAGTAAATACCTGTCGGGTCGGGGCTCTGGAAACACCATATATTTT.

This sequence joins TRBV4-3 and TRBJ2-2; 12 nucleotides match TRBD2. CDR3 length: 20 residues. Germline V lookup: CDR1 LGHNA, CDR2 YSLEER. Germline trimming cut 4 bases from V and 3 bases from J; bases unmatched to any gene: 15. The CDR3 DNA is TGCGCCAGCAGCCTCCAGTGGACTAGCGGGGTGGCACTTGACACCGGGGAGCTGTTTTTT. Translating it yields CASSLQWTSGVALDTGELFF.

The chain joins TRBV28 to TRBJ1-4; 8 bases align to TRBD1. Germline V lookup: CDR1 MDHEN, CDR2 SYDVKM. The CDR3 is 15 amino acids. The ends lost 3 bases at V and 8 bases at J; junction bases unmatched: 8. The CDR3 is CASSLGQAPKEKLFF. The CDR3 coding sequence is TGTGCCAGCAGTTTGGGACAGGCGCCGAAAGAAAAACTGTTTTTT.

The chain links TRBV9 to TRBJ2-3; TRBD2 matches at 13 bases. The CDR3 has 16 residues. Germline V gives CDR1 SGDLS, CDR2 YYNGEE. Trimming took 3 bases from V and 4 from J; bases not matched to a gene: 5. The CDR3 region is CASSAGLAGEADTQYF. CDR3 DNA: TGTGCCAGCAGCGCCGGACTAGCGGGAGAGGCAGATACGCAGTATTTT.

This chain connects TRBV28 to TRBJ1-1; 11 bases are a match to TRBD1. This CDR3 region has 17 residues. Looked up from germline, CDR1 is MDHEN and CDR2 is SYDVKM. With V trimmed by 6 bases and J by 5 bases, 14 bases remained unmatched. CDR3 nucleotides: TGTGCCAGCAGCGAGATTGGACAGGGGGCGCGGCGAACTGAAGCTTTCTTT. Translating gives CASSEIGQGARRTEAFF.

This chain joins TRBV7-9 and TRBJ2-7; D is uncertain. Trimming cost V 3 bases and J 5 bases, with 14 bases left between them. The CDR3 length is 14 residues. The germline CDR1 and CDR2 sequences are SEHNR and FQNEAQ (reference sequence). CDR3 DNA sequence: TGTGCCAGCAGCTTGACGACACATACCGACGAGCAGTACTTC. It encodes CASSLTTHTDEQYF.